The 25 T cell receptor beta chains below come from one sample, sequenced in a study of T cells in Graves' hyperthyroidism and ophthalmopathy. What was amplified from RNA transcripts were TCR beta CDR3 regions. The HTBI primer set drove a first-round RT-PCR of the TCR CDR3. Each CDR3 protein is one row after TCRdb ran MiXCR on the multiplex PCR reads. This sample has 480,000 or so distinct CDR3 sequences, with 40% to 50% found just once. Source material: peripheral blood or thyroid tissue (not recorded which). The source of these receptors is an adult woman with Graves' disease, either hyperthyroidism or ophthalmopathy (not recorded which).

This chain connects TRBV18 to TRBJ2-7, with TRBD2 matching over 12 bases. V shed 6 bases, J shed 5 bases, and the junction held 5 bases outside the gene matches. Germline V gene data show CDR1 as KGHSH and CDR2 as LQKENI. CDR3 length: 14 amino acids. The CDR3 DNA sequence: TGTGCCAGCTCGCGGACTAGCGGGGACGACGAGCAGTACTTC. Translation: CASSRTSGDDEQYF.

There are many counts of this clonotype. The chain recombines TRBV29-1 with TRBJ2-5; D perhaps matches TRBD1 (6 bases). V was pared by 1 base and J by 5 bases, with 11 bases between. Germline CDR1 reads SQVTM; CDR2 reads ANQGSEA. This CDR3 contains 13 residues. The CDR3, as DNA: TGCAGCGTTGAAGGCAGCAGGGGTGAGACCCAGTACTTC. It specifies CSVEGSRGETQYF.

On this clonotype: A much bigger clone sits one base away, suggesting this may be a read error. The rearrangement links TRBV7-2 to TRBJ2-7; no firm D call. The CDR3 contains 15 residues. V lost 3 bases and J lost 4, with 16 bases in between. Germline V gene data show CDR1 as SGHTA and CDR2 as FQGNSA. CDR3 DNA sequence: TGTGCCAGCAGCTTTAGAGGCCTCCTTGGTTACGAGCAGTACTTC. Its translation: CASSFRGLLGYEQYF. Full variable domain (outside the CDR3, taken from reference TRBV7-2 and TRBJ2-7): GAGVSQSPSNKVTEKGKDVELRCDPISGHTALYWYRQSLGQGLEFLIYFQGNSAPDKSGLPSDRFSAERTGGSVSTLTIQRTQQEDSAVYLCASSFRGLLGYEQYFGPGTRLTVT.

The J gene is TRBJ1-4, the V gene TRBV5-1, with no clear D. CDR3 length: 15 amino acids. The V and J ends lost 6 bases and 11 bases respectively, with 23 bases between them. CDR1 is SGHRS, CDR2 YFSETQ, per germline. The CDR3 sequence: CASTPLPTGSKKLFF. Written as DNA, the CDR3 is TGCGCCAGCACCCCCCTCCCGACGGGGTCGAAGAAACTGTTTTTT.

This clonotype was found a few times. V and J are TRBV10-3 and TRBJ1-2; tentative D call: TRBD1 (5 bases). CDR3 length: 14 amino acids. Trimming pared 7 bases from V and 2 bases from J, leaving 14 bases between. Germline loops: CDR1 ENHRY, CDR2 SYGVKD. CDR3 nucleotides: TGTGCCATCACCGCGGGGGGAGGGAACTATGGCTACACCTTC. Translating it yields CAITAGGGNYGYTF.

Comments on this clonotype: At one end, the junction sequence differs from germline, possibly due to a read error. The genes are TRBV10-3 and TRBJ1-4, with 10 bases aligning to TRBD1. The germline CDR1 and CDR2 sequences are ENHRY and SYGVKD. The CDR3 extends over 18 amino acids. The CDR3 is CASSYSGQGRGTNEKLLF. The DNA for the CDR3 is TGTGCCAGCAGTTACTCGGGACAGGGGAGAGGAACTAATGAAAAACTGCTTTTT.

The chain couples TRBV6-5 to TRBJ1-2; tentative D call: TRBD1 (5 bases). Trimming pared 2 bases from V and 6 bases from J, leaving 16 bases between. This CDR3 has 15 amino acids. Germline V lookup: CDR1 MNHEY, CDR2 SVGAGI. CDR3 residues: CASSYSDRGRDGYTF. The CDR3 DNA sequence: TGTGCCAGCAGTTACAGCGACAGAGGGAGGGATGGCTACACCTTC.

J is TRBJ2-5 and V is TRBV11-2; 7 nucleotides align to TRBD1. J lost 1 base, V lost 1 base, and 3 bases had no gene match. CDR1 and CDR2 from the germline V gene are SGHAT and FQNNGV. The CDR3 is 15 amino acids. The CDR3 DNA reads as TGTGCCAGCAGCTTAGGGGACAGAATCCAAGAGACCCAGTACTTC. Protein sequence: CASSLGDRIQETQYF.

The CDR3: CAIGGQSTSPLHF. CDR3 DNA sequence: TGTGCCATCGGGGGACAGAGTACCTCACCCCTCCACTTT. This sequence joins TRBV10-3 and TRBJ1-6, with 7 bases that match TRBD1. CDR3 size: 13 residues. Losses at the gene ends were 8 bases for V and 10 bases for J; bases not matched to a gene: 8. Germline lookup yields CDR1 ENHRY and CDR2 SYGVKD.

Regarding this clonotype: The conserved final phenylalanine or tryptophan is absent from the CDR3, which likely points to a read error. It is unclear where the CDR3 begins or ends on the DNA, so no DNA is shown, and the CDR3 is as TCRdb lists it. The CDR3 region is CASSILAA. The chain uses TRBV19 and TRBJ1-6. Germline CDR1 LNHDA, CDR2 SQIVND (reference sequence). A total of 8 residues make up the CDR3, ends included.

The rearrangement joins TRBV10-3 to TRBJ1-5; D uncertain. Trimming cost V 10 bases and J 4 bases, with 17 bases left between them. Per the germline V gene, CDR1 is ENHRY and CDR2 is SYGVKD. The CDR3 sequence is 14 residues long. The CDR3 DNA reads TGTGCCAGCAGACCCGCGGCAGGTAATCAGCCCCAGCATTTT. This sequence encodes CASRPAAGNQPQHF.

The chain joins TRBV28 to TRBJ2-2, with 7 bases fitting TRBD2. Trimming cost V 1 base and J 5 bases; bases outside gene matches: 1. Germline lookup yields CDR1 MDHEN and CDR2 SYDVKM. The CDR3 is 14 residues long. The CDR3 reads CASSLYGRTGELFF. The CDR3 DNA sequence: TGTGCCAGCAGTTTATACGGGAGGACCGGGGAGCTGTTTTTT. The full variable domain, with the rest looked up from reference TRBV28 and TRBJ2-2, is DVKVTQSSRYLVKRTGEKVFLECVQDMDHENMFWYRQDPGLGLRLIYFSYDVKMKEKGDIPEGYSVSREKKERFSLILESASTNQTSMYLCASSLYGRTGELFFGEGSRLTVL.

This clonotype was counted many times. The V and J genes are TRBV7-9 and TRBJ2-2; tentative D call: TRBD1 (6 bases). This CDR3 is 17 amino acids long. The V end was cut by 1 base, the J end by 5 bases, with 17 bases between. Germline CDR1 and CDR2: SEHNR and FQNEAQ (reference sequence). The CDR3: CASSLEGGRGRTGELFF. DNA of the CDR3: TGTGCCAGCAGCTTAGAAGGGGGACGGGGAAGAACCGGGGAGCTGTTTTTT.

This rearrangement joins TRBV7-2 to TRBJ2-5; a possible D gene is TRBD2 (7 bases). Germline-derived CDR1 and CDR2 are SGHTA and FQGNSA. Trimming took off 8 bases at V and 2 bases at J, with 18 bases between the two ends. There are 15 residues in the CDR3. CDR3 nucleotides: TGTGCCAGCCTTACCAGGGGAGGGGGGCAAGAGACCCAGTACTTC. As protein: CASLTRGGGQETQYF.

V gene TRBV20-1 combines with J gene TRBJ2-7; perhaps TRBD2 as D (5 bases). CDR3 length equals 15 residues. Trimming pared 3 bases from V and 3 bases from J, leaving 18 bases between. Germline V gene lookup returns CDR1 DFQATT and CDR2 SNEGSKA (reference sequence). The CDR3 region has the DNA TGCAGTGCTAGTGCTAAGAGGGCGAGTCTCTACGAGCAGTACTTC. Residues: CSASAKRASLYEQYF.

The gene calls are TRBV6-1 and TRBJ1-4; 7 bases are shared with TRBD1. Unmatched junction bases numbered 11, after V lost 8 bases and J lost 8 bases. CDR3 size: 14 residues. In germline, CDR1 is MNHNS, CDR2 SASEGT. The DNA of the CDR3 is TGTGCCAGCGCTGATAGACAGGGAGGGGAAAAACTGTTTTTT. Its protein product is CASADRQGGEKLFF.

This clonotype was detected a few times. J is TRBJ2-5 and V is TRBV2, with 10 nucleotides matching TRBD2. Near its end, the DNA agrees better with TRBJ2-7, so the J call may be wrong. Germline assignment: CDR1 SNHLY and CDR2 FYNNEI. CDR3 size: 17 residues. In nucleotides, the CDR3 is TGTGCCAGCAAGCGGGGTTCGGCTAGCGGGAGTAGTTACGAGCAGTACTTC. Translation: CASKRGSASGSSYEQYF.

V and J are TRBV20-1 and TRBJ1-3; possible D gene TRBD1, 5 bases. The germline CDR1 and CDR2 sequences are DFQATT and SNEGSKA (reference sequence). The V end lost 0 bases, the J end lost 8 bases, and 11 bases lay between the germline ends. The CDR3 runs to 13 residues. CDR3 nucleotides: TGCAGTGCTAGAGAGGTCGGGGCAGACACCATATATTTT. Translation gives CSAREVGADTIYF.

At least ten counts were recorded for this clonotype. The chain employs TRBV7-9 and TRBJ2-7; D remains ambiguous. Germline-derived CDR1 and CDR2 are SEHNR and FQNEAQ (reference sequence). The CDR3 consists of 13 residues. V was clipped by 5 bases and J by 5 bases, with 13 bases between them. CDR3 amino acids: CASSPPSVHEQYF. The DNA for the CDR3 is TGTGCCAGCAGCCCCCCATCAGTCCACGAGCAGTACTTC.

There are many counts of this clonotype. J is TRBJ1-5 and V is TRBV6-5; D call uncertain. The germline gives CDR1 MNHEY, CDR2 SVGAGI. The CDR3 extends over 15 amino acids. Trimming shortened V by 0 bases and J by 2 bases, and 8 bases separated the two germline ends. The DNA for the CDR3 is TGTGCCAGCAGTTACTCTTCGCCGGGCAATCAGCCCCAGCATTTT. Its protein product is CASSYSSPGNQPQHF.

In regard to this clonotype: Given a much more abundant clone one base away, this may be a read error. The chain joins TRBV24-1 to TRBJ1-5, with no clear D. In germline, CDR1 is KGHDR, CDR2 SFDVKD. The CDR3 contains 13 residues. The V end was cut by 7 bases, the J end by 1 base, with 7 bases between. The CDR3 DNA is TGTGCCACCAGCTATGCAAGCAATCAGCCCCAGCATTTT. It translates to CATSYASNQPQHF.

The chain has TRBV9 and TRBJ2-7; TRBD1 might be the D (5 bases). The CDR3 runs 16 residues. The V end lost 4 bases, the J end lost 7 bases, and 24 bases lay between the germline ends. The germline V gene has CDR1 SGDLS and CDR2 YYNGEE. The CDR3 sequence: CASSQGGGQRFSEQYF. Here the CDR3 DNA reads TGTGCCAGCAGCCAAGGCGGCGGACAACGCTTTTCAGAGCAGTACTTC.

The V and J genes are TRBV3-1 and TRBJ1-2, with D perhaps TRBD1 (6 bases). CDR1 LGHDT and CDR2 YNNKEL come from the germline V gene (reference sequence). The CDR3 runs to 12 residues. V shed 8 bases and J shed 4 bases, with 11 bases lying between them. CDR3 coding DNA: TGTGCCAGCGGGGGGCAAGGCTATGGCTACACCTTC. It is translated as CASGGQGYGYTF.

The chain links TRBV6-2 or TRBV6-3 to TRBJ1-2; 10 bases agree with TRBD1. The germline V gene encodes CDR1 MNHEY and CDR2 SVGEGT. Germline trimming cut 2 bases from V and 6 bases from J; bases unmatched to any gene: 3. The CDR3 covers 14 residues. Here the CDR3 reads CASSYDRGLDGYTF. CDR3 in DNA: TGTGCCAGCAGTTACGACAGGGGGCTCGATGGCTACACCTTC.

This clonotype was seen at least ten times. This chain connects TRBV7-2 to TRBJ2-7; D might be TRBD2 (5 bases). CDR3 size: 11 residues. Trimming took off 8 bases at V and 4 bases at J, with 9 bases between the two ends. Germline CDR1 is SGHTA and CDR2 is FQGNSA. For the CDR3, the DNA is TGTGCCAGCTCCGGACTTTACGAGCAGTACTTC. Its translation is CASSGLYEQYF.